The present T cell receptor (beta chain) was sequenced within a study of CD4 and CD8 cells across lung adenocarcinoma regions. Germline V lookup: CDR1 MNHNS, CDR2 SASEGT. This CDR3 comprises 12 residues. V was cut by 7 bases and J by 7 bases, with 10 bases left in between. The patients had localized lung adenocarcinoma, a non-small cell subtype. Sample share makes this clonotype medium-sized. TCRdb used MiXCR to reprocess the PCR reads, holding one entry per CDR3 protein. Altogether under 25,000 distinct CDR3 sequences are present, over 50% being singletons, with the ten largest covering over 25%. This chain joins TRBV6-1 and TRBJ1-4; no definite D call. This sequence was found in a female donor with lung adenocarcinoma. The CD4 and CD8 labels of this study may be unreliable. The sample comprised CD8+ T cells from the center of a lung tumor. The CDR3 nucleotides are TGTGCCAGCAATCTCCTCGGTGAAAAACTGTTTTTT. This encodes CASNLLGEKLFF.